This T cell receptor beta chain was observed in a study of T cells of healthy individuals. This clonotype was recorded a few times. TCRdb ran MiXCR on the 5' RACE reads and lists one entry per CDR3 protein. The table shows about 82,000 distinct CDR3 sequences, with more than 4.5% occurring only once. V was pared by 3 bases and J by 4 bases, with 9 bases of the junction left unmatched. This CDR3 contains 15 residues. Germline assignment: CDR1 SGDLS and CDR2 YYNGEE. The receptor was isolated from a female donor in good health. The V and J genes are TRBV9 and TRBJ2-5; 7 bases match TRBD1. The CDR3 reads CASSAAGTDLETQYF. CDR3 sequence (DNA): TGTGCCAGCAGCGCGGCTGGGACAGATCTAGAGACCCAGTACTTC.